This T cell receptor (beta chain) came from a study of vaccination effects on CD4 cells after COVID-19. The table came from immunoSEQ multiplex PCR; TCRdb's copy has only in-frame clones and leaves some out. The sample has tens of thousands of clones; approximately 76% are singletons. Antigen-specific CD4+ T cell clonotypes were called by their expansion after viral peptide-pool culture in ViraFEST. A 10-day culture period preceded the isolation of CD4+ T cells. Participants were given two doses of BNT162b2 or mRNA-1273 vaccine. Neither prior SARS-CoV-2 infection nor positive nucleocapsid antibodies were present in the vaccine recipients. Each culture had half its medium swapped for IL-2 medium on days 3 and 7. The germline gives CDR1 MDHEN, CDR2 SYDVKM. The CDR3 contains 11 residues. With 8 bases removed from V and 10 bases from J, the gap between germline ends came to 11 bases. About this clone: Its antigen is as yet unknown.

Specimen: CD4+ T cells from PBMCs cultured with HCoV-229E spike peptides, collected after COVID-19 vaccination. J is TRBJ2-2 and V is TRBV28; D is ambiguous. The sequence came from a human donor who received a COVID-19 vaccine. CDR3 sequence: CASEGRAELFF. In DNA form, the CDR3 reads TGTGCCAGCGAAGGCCGGGCGGAGCTGTTTTTT.